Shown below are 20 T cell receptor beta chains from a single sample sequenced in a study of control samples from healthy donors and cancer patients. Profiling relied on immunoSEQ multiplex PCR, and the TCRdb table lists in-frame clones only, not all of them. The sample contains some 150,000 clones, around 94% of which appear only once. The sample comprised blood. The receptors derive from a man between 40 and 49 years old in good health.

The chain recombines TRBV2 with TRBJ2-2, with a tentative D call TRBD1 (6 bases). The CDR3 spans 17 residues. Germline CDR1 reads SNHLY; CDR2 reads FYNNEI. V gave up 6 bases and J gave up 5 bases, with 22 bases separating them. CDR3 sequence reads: CASSPIFIDGTTGELFF. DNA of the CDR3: TGTGCCAGCAGCCCAATCTTTATTGACGGGACAACCGGGGAGCTGTTTTTT.

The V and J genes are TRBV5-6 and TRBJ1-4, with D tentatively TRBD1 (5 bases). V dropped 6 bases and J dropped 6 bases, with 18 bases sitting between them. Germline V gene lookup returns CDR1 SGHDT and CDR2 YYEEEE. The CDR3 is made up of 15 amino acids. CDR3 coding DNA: TGTGCCAGCAACCTAGCCAAGGGAGGGGATGAAAAACTGTTTTTT. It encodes CASNLAKGGDEKLFF.

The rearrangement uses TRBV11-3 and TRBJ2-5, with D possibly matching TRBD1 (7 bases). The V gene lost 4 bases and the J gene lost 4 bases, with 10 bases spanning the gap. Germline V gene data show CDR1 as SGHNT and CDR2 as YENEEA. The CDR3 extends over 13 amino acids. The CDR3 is CASSSQGGETQYF. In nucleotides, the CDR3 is TGTGCCAGCAGCTCCCAGGGGGGAGAGACCCAGTACTTC.

CDR3 sequence reads: CAISGKGQGLNEAFF. CDR3 sequence (DNA): TGTGCCATCAGTGGAAAGGGACAGGGCTTGAATGAAGCTTTCTTT. This sequence joins TRBV10-3 and TRBJ1-1; 9 bases map to TRBD1. The CDR3 is made up of 15 amino acids. V shed 4 bases, J shed 7 bases, and the junction held 10 bases outside the gene matches. Germline values: CDR1 ENHRY, CDR2 SYGVKD.

The DNA of the CDR3 is TGTGCCAGCAGTCAGCCCAGGGATAAGACTGAAGCTTTCTTT. This codes for CASSQPRDKTEAFF. This chain joins TRBV6-5 and TRBJ1-1; a weak D match, TRBD1 (5 bases). Deletions cut 5 bases from V and 5 bases from J, with 15 bases between. Per the germline V gene, CDR1 is MNHEY and CDR2 is SVGAGI. The CDR3 spans 14 residues.

In DNA, the CDR3 is TGTGCCAGCAGCTCGGGATCAGCCGGGGAGCTGTTTTTT. Translating gives CASSSGSAGELFF. The chain joins TRBV11-3 to TRBJ2-2, with D possibly being TRBD2 (5 bases). Trimming left V 4 bases short and J 6 bases short, with 9 bases between. There are 13 residues in the CDR3. Germline V gives CDR1 SGHNT, CDR2 YENEEA.

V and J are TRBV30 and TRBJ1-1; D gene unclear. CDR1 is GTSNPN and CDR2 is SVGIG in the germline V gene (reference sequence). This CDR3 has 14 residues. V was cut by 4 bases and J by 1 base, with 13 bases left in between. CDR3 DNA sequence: TGTGCCTGGACCCTTTTGCCGCAGAACACTGAAGCTTTCTTT. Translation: CAWTLLPQNTEAFF. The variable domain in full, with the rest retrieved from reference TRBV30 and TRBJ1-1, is SQTIHQWPATLVQPVGSPLSLECTVEGTSNPNLYWYRQAAGRGLQLLFYSVGIGQISSEVPQNLSASRPQDRQFILSSKKLLLSDSGFYLCAWTLLPQNTEAFFGQGTRLTVV.

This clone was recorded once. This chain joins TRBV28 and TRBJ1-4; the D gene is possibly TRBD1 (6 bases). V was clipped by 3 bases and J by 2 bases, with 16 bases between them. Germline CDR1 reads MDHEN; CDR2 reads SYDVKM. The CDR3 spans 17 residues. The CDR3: CASSFSLRGPTNEKLFF. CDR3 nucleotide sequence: TGTGCCAGCAGTTTTTCCTTACGGGGGCCTACTAATGAAAAACTGTTTTTT. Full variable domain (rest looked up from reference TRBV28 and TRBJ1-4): DVKVTQSSRYLVKRTGEKVFLECVQDMDHENMFWYRQDPGLGLRLIYFSYDVKMKEKGDIPEGYSVSREKKERFSLILESASTNQTSMYLCASSFSLRGPTNEKLFFGSGTQLSVL.

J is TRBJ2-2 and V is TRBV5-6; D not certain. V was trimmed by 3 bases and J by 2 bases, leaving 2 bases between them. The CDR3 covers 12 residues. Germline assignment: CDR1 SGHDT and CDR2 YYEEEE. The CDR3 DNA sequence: TGTGCCAGCAGCTCCAACACCGGGGAGCTGTTTTTT. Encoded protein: CASSSNTGELFF. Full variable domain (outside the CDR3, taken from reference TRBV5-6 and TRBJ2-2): DAGVTQSPTHLIKTRGQQVTLRCSPKSGHDTVSWYQQALGQGPQFIFQYYEEEERQRGNFPDRFSGHQFPNYSSELNVNALLLGDSALYLCASSSNTGELFFGEGSRLTVL.

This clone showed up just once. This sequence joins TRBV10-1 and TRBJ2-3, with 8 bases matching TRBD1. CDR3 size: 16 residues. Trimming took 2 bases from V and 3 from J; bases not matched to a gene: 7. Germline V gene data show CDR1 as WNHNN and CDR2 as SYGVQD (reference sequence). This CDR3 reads CASSEVRGRGTDTQYF. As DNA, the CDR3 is TGCGCCAGCAGTGAGGTCAGGGGGCGAGGGACAGATACGCAGTATTTT.

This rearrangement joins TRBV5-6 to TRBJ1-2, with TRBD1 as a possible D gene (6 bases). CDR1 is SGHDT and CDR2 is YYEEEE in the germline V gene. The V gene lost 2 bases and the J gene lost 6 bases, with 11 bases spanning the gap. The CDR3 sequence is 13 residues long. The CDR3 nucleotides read TGTGCCAGCAGCTTTTCAGGGGTTAATGGCTACACCTTC. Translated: CASSFSGVNGYTF.

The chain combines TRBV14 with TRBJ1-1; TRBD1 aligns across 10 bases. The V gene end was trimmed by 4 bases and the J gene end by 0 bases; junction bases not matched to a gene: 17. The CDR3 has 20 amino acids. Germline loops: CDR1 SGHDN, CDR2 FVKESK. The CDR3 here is CASSRYDRGRDRIMNTEAFF. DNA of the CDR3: TGTGCCAGCAGCCGATATGACAGGGGGCGTGACAGAATCATGAACACTGAAGCTTTCTTT.

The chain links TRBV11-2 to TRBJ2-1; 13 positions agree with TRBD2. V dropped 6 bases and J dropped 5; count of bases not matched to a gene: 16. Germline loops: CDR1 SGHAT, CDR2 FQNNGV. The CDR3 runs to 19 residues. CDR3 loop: CASSLTPGTSGRADNEQFF. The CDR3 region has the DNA TGTGCCAGCAGTTTAACCCCGGGAACTAGCGGGAGGGCCGACAATGAGCAGTTCTTC.

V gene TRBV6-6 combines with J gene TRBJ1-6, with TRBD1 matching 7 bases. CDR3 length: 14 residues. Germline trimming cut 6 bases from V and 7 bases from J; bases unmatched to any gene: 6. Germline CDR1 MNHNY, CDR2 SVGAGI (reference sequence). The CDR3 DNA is TGTGCCAGCAGCCCGGGACAGACGAATTCACCCCTCCACTTT. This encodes CASSPGQTNSPLHF.

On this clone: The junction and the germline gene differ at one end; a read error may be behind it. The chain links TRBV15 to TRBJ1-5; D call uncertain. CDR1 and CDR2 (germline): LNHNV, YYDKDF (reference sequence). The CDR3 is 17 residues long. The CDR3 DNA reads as TGTGCCACCAGCGGAGATCGTGGGTCGAGTTTCAATCAGCCCCAGCATTTT. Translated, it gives CATSGDRGSSFNQPQHF.

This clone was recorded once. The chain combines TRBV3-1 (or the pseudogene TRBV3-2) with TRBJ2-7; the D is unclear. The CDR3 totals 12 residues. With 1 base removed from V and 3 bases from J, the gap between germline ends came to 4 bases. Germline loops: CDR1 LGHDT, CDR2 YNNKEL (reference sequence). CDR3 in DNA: TGTGCCAGCAGCCAAGCTGTCTACGAGCAGTACTTC. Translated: CASSQAVYEQYF.

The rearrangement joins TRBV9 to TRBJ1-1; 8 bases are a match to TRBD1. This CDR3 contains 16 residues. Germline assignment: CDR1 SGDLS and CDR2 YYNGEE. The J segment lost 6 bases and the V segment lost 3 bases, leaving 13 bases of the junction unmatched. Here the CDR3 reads CASSAPGTGIRAEAFF. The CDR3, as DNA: TGTGCCAGCAGCGCCCCCGGGACAGGAATTCGGGCTGAAGCTTTCTTT.

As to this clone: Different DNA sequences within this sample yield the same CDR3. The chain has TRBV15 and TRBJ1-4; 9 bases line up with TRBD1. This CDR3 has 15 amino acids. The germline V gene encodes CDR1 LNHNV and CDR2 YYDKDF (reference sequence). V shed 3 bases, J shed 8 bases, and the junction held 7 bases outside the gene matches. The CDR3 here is CATSRDRGGGEKLFF. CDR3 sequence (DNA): TGTGCCACCAGCAGGGACAGGGGCGGAGGAGAAAAACTGTTTTTT.

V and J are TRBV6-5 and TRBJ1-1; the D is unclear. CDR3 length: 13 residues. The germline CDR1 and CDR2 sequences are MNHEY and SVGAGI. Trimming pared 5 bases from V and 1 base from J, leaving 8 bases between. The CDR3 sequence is CASSQIQNTEAFF. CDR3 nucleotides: TGTGCCAGCAGTCAAATACAGAACACTGAAGCTTTCTTT.

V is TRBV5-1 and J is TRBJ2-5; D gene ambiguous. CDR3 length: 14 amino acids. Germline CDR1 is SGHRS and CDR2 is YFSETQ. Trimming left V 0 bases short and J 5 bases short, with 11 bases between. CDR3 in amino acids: CASSLASAHETQYF. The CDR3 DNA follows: TGCGCCAGCAGCTTGGCATCGGCCCACGAGACCCAGTACTTC. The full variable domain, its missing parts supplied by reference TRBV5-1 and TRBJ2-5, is KAGVTQTPRYLIKTRGQQVTLSCSPISGHRSVSWYQQTPGQGLQFLFEYFSETQRNKGNFPGRFSGRQFSNSRSEMNVSTLELGDSALYLCASSLASAHETQYFGPGTRLLVL.